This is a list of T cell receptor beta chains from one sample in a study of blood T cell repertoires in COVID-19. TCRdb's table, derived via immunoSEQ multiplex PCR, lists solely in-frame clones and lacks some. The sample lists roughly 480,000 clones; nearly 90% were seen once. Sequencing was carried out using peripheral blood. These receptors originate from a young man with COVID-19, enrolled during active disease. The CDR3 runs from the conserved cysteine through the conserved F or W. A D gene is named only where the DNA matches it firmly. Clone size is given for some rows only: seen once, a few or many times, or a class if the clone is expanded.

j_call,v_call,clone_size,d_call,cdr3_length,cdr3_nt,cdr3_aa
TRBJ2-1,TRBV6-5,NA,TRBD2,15,TGTGCCAGCAGCTCCGGGACTAGCGGGGCGGGAGAGCAGTTCTTC,CASSSGTSGAGEQFF
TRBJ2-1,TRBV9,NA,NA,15,TGTGCCAGCAGCGTCTTAAGCTCTTCATACAATGAGCAGTTCTTC,CASSVLSSSYNEQFF
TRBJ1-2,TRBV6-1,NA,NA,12,TGTGCCAGCAGTGAAGGTCCCGTTGGCTACACCTTC,CASSEGPVGYTF
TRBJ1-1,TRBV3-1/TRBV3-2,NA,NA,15,TGTGCCAGCAGCCAAGTGGCCGACAAGAACACTGAAGCTTTCTTT,CASSQVADKNTEAFF
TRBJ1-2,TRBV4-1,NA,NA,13,TGCGCCAGCAGCCATCAATCGAGCGGTGGCTACACCTTC,CASSHQSSGGYTF
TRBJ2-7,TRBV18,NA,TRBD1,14,TGTGCCAGCTCACTAGGGGACAGATCCTACGAGCAGTACTTC,CASSLGDRSYEQYF
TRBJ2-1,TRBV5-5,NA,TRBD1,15,TGTGCCAGCAGTGAGGACAGGGTGAGGCACAATGAGCAGTTCTTC,CASSEDRVRHNEQFF
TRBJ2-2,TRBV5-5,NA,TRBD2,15,TGTGCCAGCAGCGGGTTAGCGGGGGCGGCCGGGGAGCTGTTTTTT,CASSGLAGAAGELFF
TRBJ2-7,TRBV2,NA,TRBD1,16,TGTGCCAGCAGTTCTACCCAATCGGACAGGGCCTACGAGCAGTACTTC,CASSSTQSDRAYEQYF
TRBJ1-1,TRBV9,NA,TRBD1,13,TGTGCCAGCAGCGAGGGACAGGGCACTGAAGCTTTCTTT,CASSEGQGTEAFF
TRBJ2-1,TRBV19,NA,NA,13,TGTGCCAGTAGTACTACAGGTTACAATGAGCAGTTCTTC,CASSTTGYNEQFF
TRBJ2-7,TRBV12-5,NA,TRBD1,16,TGTGCTAGTGGTTTGGCGGTCGGGACAGCTCACTACGAGCAGTACTTC,CASGLAVGTAHYEQYF
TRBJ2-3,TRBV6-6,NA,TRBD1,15,TGTGCCAGCAGTCAAAGGGACAGGGCGACGGATACGCAGTATTTT,CASSQRDRATDTQYF
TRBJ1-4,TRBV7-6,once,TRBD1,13,TGTGCCAGCAGCCTCAGTCGTCAGGGGGAACTGTTTTTT,CASSLSRQGELFF
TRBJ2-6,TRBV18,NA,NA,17,TGTGCCAGCTCACCAAGACAAGATGGCTCTGGGGCCAACGTCCTGACTTTC,CASSPRQDGSGANVLTF
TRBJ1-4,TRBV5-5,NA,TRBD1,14,TGTGCCAGCAGCTTTGGACAGGGGGTTGAAAAACTGTTTTTT,CASSFGQGVEKLFF
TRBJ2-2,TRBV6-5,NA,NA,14,TGTGCCAGCAGGGAGGGGGCGGACTATTGGGAGCTGTTTTTT,CASREGADYWELFF
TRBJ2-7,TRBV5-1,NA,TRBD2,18,TGCGCCAGCAGCTTCGCGGCACTAACTAGCGGGGGCGCCTACGAGCAGTACTTC,CASSFAALTSGGAYEQYF
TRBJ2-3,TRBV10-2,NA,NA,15,TGCGCCAGCAGTGATCCAGGACACAGCACAGATACGCAGTATTTT,CASSDPGHSTDTQYF
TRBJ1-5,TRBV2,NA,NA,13,TGTGCCAGCAAGGGGATTAGCAATCAGCCCCAGCATTTT,CASKGISNQPQHF
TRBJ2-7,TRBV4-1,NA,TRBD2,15,TGCGCCAGCAGTCTAGCGGTAGCTAACGCCTACGAGCAGTACTTC,CASSLAVANAYEQYF
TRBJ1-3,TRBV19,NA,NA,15,TGTGCCAGTAGTCGGGGTCAGACGGGAGGAAACACCATATATTTT,CASSRGQTGGNTIYF
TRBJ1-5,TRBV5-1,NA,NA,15,TGCGCCAGCAGCATTTCAGGGCGAAGTAATCAGCCCCAGCATTTT,CASSISGRSNQPQHF
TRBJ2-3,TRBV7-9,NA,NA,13,TGTGCCAGCAGCTTAGTCGGGGAAGATACGCAGTATTTT,CASSLVGEDTQYF
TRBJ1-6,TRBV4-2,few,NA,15,TGTGCCAGCAGCCAAGAGGGGCAGGGTAAATCACCCCTCCACTTT,CASSQEGQGKSPLHF
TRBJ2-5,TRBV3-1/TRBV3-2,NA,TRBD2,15,TGTGCCAGCAGCACCCGGACGCAGGGAGGGGAGACCCAGTACTTC,CASSTRTQGGETQYF
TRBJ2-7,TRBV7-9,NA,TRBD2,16,TGTGCCAGCAGCTTAGGGGTAGCGGGAGGCTCCTACGAGCAGTACTTC,CASSLGVAGGSYEQYF
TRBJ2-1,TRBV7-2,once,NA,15,TGTGCCAGCAGTTCTCGGGCGGGGAGATACAATGAGCAGTTCTTC,CASSSRAGRYNEQFF
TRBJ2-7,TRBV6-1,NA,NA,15,TGTGCCAGCAGTGAACTGGCGAGGTGGAGCTACGAGCAGTACTTC,CASSELARWSYEQYF